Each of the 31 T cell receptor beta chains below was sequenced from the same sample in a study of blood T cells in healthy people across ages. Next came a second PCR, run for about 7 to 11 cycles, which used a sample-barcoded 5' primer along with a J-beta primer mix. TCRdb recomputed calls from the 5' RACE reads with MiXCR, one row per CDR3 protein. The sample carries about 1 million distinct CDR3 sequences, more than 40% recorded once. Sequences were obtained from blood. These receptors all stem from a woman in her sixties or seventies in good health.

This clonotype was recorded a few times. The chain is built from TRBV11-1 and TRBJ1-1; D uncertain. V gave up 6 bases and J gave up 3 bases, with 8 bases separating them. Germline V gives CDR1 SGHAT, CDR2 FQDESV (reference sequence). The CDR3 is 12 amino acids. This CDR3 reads CASSLHYTEAFF. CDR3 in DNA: TGTGCCAGCAGTCTACACTACACTGAAGCTTTCTTT.

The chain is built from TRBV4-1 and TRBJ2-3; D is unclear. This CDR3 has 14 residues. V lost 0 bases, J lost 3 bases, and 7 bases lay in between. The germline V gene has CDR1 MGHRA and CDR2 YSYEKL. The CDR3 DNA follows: TGCGCCAGCAGCCAAGAAAGAAGGACAGATACGCAGTATTTT. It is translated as CASSQERRTDTQYF.

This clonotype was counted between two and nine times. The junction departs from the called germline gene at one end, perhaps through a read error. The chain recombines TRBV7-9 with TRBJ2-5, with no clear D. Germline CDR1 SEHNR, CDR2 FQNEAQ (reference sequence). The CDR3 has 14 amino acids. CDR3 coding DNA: TGTGCTAGCAGCCATCCCCTGACTTCGGAGACCCAGTACTTC. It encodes CASSHPLTSETQYF.

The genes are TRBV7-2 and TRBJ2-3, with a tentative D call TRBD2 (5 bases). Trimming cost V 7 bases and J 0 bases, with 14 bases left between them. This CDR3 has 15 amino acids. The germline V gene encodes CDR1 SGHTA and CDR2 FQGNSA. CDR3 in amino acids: CASTSRGLSTDTQYF. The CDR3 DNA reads TGTGCCAGCACCTCGCGCGGGCTGAGCACAGATACGCAGTATTTT.

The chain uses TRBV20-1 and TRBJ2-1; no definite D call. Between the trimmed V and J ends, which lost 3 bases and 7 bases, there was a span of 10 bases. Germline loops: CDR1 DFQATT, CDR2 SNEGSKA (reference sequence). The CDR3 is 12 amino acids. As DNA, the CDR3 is TGCAGTGCTAGCCAGTCTCTGAATGAGCAGTTCTTC. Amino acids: CSASQSLNEQFF.

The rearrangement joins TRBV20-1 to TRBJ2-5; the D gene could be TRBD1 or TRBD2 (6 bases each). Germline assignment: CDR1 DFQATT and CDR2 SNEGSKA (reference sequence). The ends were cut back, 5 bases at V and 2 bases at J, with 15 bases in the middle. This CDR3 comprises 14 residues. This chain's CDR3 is CSAGGGAKQETQYF. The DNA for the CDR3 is TGCAGTGCTGGGGGCGGGGCCAAACAAGAGACCCAGTACTTC.

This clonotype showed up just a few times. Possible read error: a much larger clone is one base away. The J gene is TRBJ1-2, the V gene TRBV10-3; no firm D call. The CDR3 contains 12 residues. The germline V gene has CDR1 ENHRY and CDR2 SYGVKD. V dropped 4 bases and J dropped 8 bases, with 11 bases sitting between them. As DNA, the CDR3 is TGTGCCATCAGTGCGTCCCTCGGGGGCTACACCTTC. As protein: CAISASLGGYTF.

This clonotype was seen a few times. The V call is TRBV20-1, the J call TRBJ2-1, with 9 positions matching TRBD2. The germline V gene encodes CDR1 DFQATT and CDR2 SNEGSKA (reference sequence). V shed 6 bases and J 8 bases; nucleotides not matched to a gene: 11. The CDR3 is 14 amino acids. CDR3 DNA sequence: TGCAGTGCCGCGCGTAGCGGGAGATTCGATGAGCAGTTCTTC. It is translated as CSAARSGRFDEQFF.

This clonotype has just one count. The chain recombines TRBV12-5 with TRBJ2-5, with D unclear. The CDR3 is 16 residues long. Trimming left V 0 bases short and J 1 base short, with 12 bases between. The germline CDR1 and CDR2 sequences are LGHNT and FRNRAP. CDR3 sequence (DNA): TGTGCTAGTGGTTTGGTGCCTGGTGTTTTCCAAGAGACCCAGTACTTC. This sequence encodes CASGLVPGVFQETQYF. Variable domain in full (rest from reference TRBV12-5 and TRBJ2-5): DARVTQTPRHKVTEMGQEVTMRCQPILGHNTVFWYRQTMMQGLELLAYFRNRAPLDDSGMPKDRFSAEMPDATLATLKIQPSEPRDSAVYFCASGLVPGVFQETQYFGPGTRLLVL.

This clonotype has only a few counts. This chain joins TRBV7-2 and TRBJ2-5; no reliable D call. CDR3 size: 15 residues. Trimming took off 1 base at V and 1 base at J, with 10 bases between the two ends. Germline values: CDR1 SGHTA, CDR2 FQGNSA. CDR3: CASSLVLAPQETQYF. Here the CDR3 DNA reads TGTGCCAGCAGCTTAGTGCTGGCTCCCCAAGAGACCCAGTACTTC. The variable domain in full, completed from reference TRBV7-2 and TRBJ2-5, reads GAGVSQSPSNKVTEKGKDVELRCDPISGHTALYWYRQSLGQGLEFLIYFQGNSAPDKSGLPSDRFSAERTGGSVSTLTIQRTQQEDSAVYLCASSLVLAPQETQYFGPGTRLLVL.

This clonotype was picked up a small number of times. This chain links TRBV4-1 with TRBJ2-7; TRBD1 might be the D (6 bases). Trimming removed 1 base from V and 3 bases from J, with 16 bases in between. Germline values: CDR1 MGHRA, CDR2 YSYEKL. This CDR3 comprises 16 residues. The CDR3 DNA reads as TGCGCCAGCAGCCAAGGTTGGCAGGGGTCGATCTACGAGCAGTACTTC. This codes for CASSQGWQGSIYEQYF.

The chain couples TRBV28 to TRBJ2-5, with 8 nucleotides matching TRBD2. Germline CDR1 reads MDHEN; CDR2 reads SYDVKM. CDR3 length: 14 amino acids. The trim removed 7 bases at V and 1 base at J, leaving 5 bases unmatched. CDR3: CASKTSGPQETQYF. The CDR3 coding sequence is TGTGCCAGCAAAACTAGCGGCCCCCAAGAGACCCAGTACTTC. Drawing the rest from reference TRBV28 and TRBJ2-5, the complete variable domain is DVKVTQSSRYLVKRTGEKVFLECVQDMDHENMFWYRQDPGLGLRLIYFSYDVKMKEKGDIPEGYSVSREKKERFSLILESASTNQTSMYLCASKTSGPQETQYFGPGTRLLVL.

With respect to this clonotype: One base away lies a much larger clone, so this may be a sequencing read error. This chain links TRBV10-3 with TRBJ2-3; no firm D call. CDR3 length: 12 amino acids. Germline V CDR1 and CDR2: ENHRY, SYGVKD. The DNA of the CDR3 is TGTGTCGCCGGACGGAGCACAGATGCGCAGTATTTT. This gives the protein CVAGRSTDAQYF.

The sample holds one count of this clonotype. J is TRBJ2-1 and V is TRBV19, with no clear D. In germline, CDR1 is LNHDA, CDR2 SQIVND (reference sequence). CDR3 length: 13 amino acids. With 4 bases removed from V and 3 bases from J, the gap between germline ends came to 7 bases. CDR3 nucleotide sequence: TGTGCCAGTAGTAAGAACAACTACAATGAGCAGTTCTTC. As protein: CASSKNNYNEQFF.

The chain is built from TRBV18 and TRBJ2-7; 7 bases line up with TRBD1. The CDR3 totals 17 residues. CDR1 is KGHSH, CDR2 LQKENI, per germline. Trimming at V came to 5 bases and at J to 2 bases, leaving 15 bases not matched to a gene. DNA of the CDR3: TGTGCCAGCTCATTACTCCCCTCTGACAGGGTTGCCTACGAGCAGTACTTC. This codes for CASSLLPSDRVAYEQYF. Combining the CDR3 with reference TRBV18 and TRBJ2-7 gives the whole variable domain NAGVMQNPRHLVRRRGQEARLRCSPMKGHSHVYWYRQLPEEGLKFMVYLQKENIIDESGMPKERFSAEFPKEGPSILRIQQVVRGDSAAYFCASSLLPSDRVAYEQYFGPGTRLTVT.

CDR3 residues: CASSLAGGTINTQYF. For the CDR3, the DNA is TGCGCCAGCAGCTTGGCGGGAGGGACGATAAATACGCAGTATTTT. V gene TRBV5-1 combines with J gene TRBJ2-3, with 8 bases that match TRBD2. V was clipped by 0 bases and J by 7 bases; unmatched bases: 7. Germline-derived CDR1 and CDR2 are SGHRS and YFSETQ. CDR3 size: 15 residues.

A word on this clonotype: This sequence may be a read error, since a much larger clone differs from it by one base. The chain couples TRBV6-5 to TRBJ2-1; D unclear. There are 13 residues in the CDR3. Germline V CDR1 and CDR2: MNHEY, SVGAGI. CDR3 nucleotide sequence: TGTGCCAGCAGTGACTCCGCGGACAATGAGCAGTTCTTC. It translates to CASSDSADNEQFF.

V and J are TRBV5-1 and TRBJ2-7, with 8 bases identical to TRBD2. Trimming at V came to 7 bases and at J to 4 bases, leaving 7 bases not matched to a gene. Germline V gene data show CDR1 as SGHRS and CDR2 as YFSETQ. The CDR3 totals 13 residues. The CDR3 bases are TGCGCCAGCGCCACTAGCGGTGGTTACGAGCAGTACTTC. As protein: CASATSGGYEQYF.

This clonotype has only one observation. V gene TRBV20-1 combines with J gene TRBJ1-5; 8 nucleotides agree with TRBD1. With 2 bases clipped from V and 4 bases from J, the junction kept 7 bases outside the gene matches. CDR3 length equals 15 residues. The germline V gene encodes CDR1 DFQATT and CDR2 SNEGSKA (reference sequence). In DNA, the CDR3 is TGCAGTGCTAGACAAGAGTGGACAGGGAATCAGCCCCAGCATTTT. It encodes CSARQEWTGNQPQHF.

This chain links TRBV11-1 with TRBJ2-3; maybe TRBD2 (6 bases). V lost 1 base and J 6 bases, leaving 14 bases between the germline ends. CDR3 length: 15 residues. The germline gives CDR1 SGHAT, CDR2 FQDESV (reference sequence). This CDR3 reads CASSLEGAEGDTQYF. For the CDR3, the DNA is TGTGCCAGCAGCTTAGAAGGTGCGGAGGGGGATACGCAGTATTTT.

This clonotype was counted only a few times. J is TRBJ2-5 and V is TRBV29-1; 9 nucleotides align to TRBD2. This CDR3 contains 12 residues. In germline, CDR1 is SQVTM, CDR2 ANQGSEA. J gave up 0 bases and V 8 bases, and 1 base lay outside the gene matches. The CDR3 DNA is TGCAGCAGCGGGGGGCACCAAGAGACCCAGTACTTC. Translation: CSSGGHQETQYF.

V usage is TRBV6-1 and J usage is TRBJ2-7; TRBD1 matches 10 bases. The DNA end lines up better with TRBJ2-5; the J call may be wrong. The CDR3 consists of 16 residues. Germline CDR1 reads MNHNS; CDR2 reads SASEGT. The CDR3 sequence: CASSPPGQGFGETQYF. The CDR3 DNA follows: TGTGCCAGCAGTCCCCCGGGACAGGGGTTTGGGGAGACCCAGTACTTC.

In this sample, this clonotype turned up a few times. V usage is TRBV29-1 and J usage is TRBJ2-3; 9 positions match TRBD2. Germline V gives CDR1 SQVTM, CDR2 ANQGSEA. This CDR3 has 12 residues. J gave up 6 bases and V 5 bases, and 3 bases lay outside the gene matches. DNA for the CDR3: TGCAGCGTTCGGCGGGGGGGGGATACGCAGTATTTT. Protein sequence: CSVRRGGDTQYF.

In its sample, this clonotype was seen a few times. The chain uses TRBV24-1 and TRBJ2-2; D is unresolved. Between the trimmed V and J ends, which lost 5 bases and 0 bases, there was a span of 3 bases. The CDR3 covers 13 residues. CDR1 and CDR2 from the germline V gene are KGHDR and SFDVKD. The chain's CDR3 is CATSGANTGELFF. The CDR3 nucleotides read TGTGCCACCAGTGGCGCGAACACCGGGGAGCTGTTTTTT.

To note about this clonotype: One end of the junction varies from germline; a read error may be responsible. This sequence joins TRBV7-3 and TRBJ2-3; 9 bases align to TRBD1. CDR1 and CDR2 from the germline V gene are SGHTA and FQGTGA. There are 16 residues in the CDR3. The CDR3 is CAGSLRQGVGTDTQYF. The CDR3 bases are TGTGCCGGCAGCTTAAGACAGGGGGTTGGCACAGATACGCAGTATTTT.

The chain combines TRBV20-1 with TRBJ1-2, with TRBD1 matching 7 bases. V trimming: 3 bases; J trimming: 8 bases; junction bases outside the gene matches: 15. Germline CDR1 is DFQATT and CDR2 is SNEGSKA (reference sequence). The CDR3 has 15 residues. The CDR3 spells CSARSRDSRRMGYTF. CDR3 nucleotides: TGCAGTGCTAGGTCTCGGGACAGTCGACGGATGGGCTACACCTTC.

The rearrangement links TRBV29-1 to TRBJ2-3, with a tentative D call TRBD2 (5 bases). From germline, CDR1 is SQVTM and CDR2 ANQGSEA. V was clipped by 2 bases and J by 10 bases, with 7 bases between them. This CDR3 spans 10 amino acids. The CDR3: CSVESGAQYF. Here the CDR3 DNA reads TGCAGCGTTGAATCCGGGGCGCAGTATTTT.

In DNA, the CDR3 is TGTGCCAGCAGCTTAGGGACCACGTACCAAGAGACCCAGTACTTC. Its protein is CASSLGTTYQETQYF. J is TRBJ2-5 and V is TRBV7-9; D is ambiguous. The V gene's germline CDR1 is SEHNR and CDR2 FQNEAQ (reference sequence). V dropped 1 base and J dropped 0 bases, with 9 bases sitting between them. The CDR3 spans 15 residues.

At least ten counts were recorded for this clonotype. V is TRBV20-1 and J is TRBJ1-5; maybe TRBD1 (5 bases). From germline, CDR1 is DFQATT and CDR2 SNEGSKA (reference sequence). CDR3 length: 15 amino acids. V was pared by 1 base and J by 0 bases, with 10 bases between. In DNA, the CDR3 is TGCAGTGCTAGAGGAGGGGCTTTTAGCAATCAGCCCCAGCATTTT. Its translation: CSARGGAFSNQPQHF.

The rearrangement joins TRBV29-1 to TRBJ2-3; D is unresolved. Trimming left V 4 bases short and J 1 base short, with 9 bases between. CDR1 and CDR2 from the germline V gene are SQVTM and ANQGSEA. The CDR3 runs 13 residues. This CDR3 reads CSVGAVGTDTQYF. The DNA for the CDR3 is TGCAGCGTTGGGGCGGTAGGCACAGATACGCAGTATTTT.

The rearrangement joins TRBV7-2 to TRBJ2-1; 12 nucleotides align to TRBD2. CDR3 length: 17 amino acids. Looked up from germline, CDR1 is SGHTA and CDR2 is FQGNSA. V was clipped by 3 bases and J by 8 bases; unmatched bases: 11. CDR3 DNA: TGTGCCAGCAGCTTTACCGGAGGACTAGCGGGATACGATGAGCAGTTCTTC. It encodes CASSFTGGLAGYDEQFF.